Below are 25 T cell receptor beta chains sequenced from a single sample in a study of blood T cell repertoires in COVID-19. Produced via immunoSEQ multiplex PCR; TCRdb's table is partial and in-frame only. The sample includes tens of thousands of clones, about 88% of them seen just once. The specimen sequenced was peripheral blood. The receptors here all came from an elderly man with active or convalescent COVID-19.

The chain combines TRBV5-6 with TRBJ2-7; possible D gene TRBD1, 6 bases. V lost 1 base and J lost 2, with 10 bases in between. The germline V gene encodes CDR1 SGHDT and CDR2 YYEEEE. This CDR3 comprises 14 residues. Here the CDR3 DNA reads TGTGCCAGCAGCTTGACAGGGTCTCCCTACGAGCAGTACGTC. Its translation is CASSLTGSPYEQYV.

This clone was counted a few times. The sample carries other DNA sequences with the same CDR3. The chain combines TRBV5-1 with TRBJ2-7, with 15 bases that match TRBD2. CDR1 SGHRS and CDR2 YFSETQ come from the germline V gene. J was trimmed by 4 bases and V by 0 bases; bases with no gene match: 2. The CDR3 spans 16 residues. This chain's CDR3 is CASSLAGLAGGYEQYV. The CDR3 nucleotides are TGCGCCAGCAGCTTGGCGGGACTAGCGGGAGGTTACGAGCAGTACGTC.

This clone was observed a handful of times. Written as DNA, the CDR3 is TGTGCCAGCAGCTCTCGCCCGGGATTGAGGCCACCCCTCCACTTT. Translated: CASSSRPGLRPPLHF. This chain connects TRBV5-6 to TRBJ1-6, with D uncertain. In germline, CDR1 is SGHDT, CDR2 YYEEEE. This CDR3 has 15 amino acids. V lost 3 bases to trimming and J lost 11 bases, with 18 bases between them.

The CDR3 nucleotides are TGTGCCAGCAGCTCTACTAGTCTCGGCAATGAGCAGTTCTTC. Amino acid sequence: CASSSTSLGNEQFF. The chain uses TRBV11-2 and TRBJ2-1, with D maybe TRBD2 (5 bases). This CDR3 comprises 14 residues. Trimming removed 4 bases at V and 6 bases at J, with 13 bases between. From germline, CDR1 is SGHAT and CDR2 FQNNGV.

The gene calls are TRBV18 and TRBJ1-3; a possible D gene is TRBD1 (5 bases). The CDR3 contains 15 residues. V was clipped by 3 bases and J by 1 base, with 10 bases between them. Germline-derived CDR1 and CDR2 are KGHSH and LQKENI. In DNA form, the CDR3 reads TGTGCCAGCTCACCCGGACGACAGTCTGGAAACACCATATATTTT. It encodes CASSPGRQSGNTIYF.

The rearrangement uses TRBV14 and TRBJ1-6; D ambiguous. The CDR3 extends over 15 amino acids. V lost 4 bases, J lost 0 bases, and 7 bases lay in between. Germline assignment: CDR1 SGHDN and CDR2 FVKESK. Here the CDR3 DNA reads TGTGCCAGCAGCCCCCTTAGCTCCTATAATTCACCCCTCCACTTT. It is translated as CASSPLSSYNSPLHF. Using reference TRBV14 and TRBJ1-6 for the parts outside the CDR3, the full variable domain is EAGVTQFPSHSVIEKGQTVTLRCDPISGHDNLYWYRRVMGKEIKFLLHFVKESKQDESGMPNNRFLAERTGGTYSTLKVQPAELEDSGVYFCASSPLSSYNSPLHFGNGTRLTVT.

The chain links TRBV2 to TRBJ2-7; 8 nucleotides align to TRBD1. CDR1 is SNHLY, CDR2 FYNNEI, per germline. V lost 6 bases, J lost 5 bases, and 9 bases stayed unmatched. This CDR3 contains 14 residues. CDR3 region: CASRLRTGKDEQYV. In DNA, the CDR3 is TGTGCCAGCAGACTTAGGACAGGGAAGGACGAGCAGTACGTC.

The chain links TRBV6-1 to TRBJ1-1, with 8 bases matching TRBD1. Trimming removed 4 bases from V and 10 bases from J; junction bases left unmatched: 2. The CDR3 has 11 amino acids. Germline loops: CDR1 MNHNS, CDR2 SASEGT. As DNA, the CDR3 is TGTGCCAGCAGTGCCAGGGGGCTAGCTTTCTTT. Amino acid sequence: CASSARGLAFF.

This chain connects TRBV9 to TRBJ2-2, with a weak D call TRBD2 (5 bases). The CDR3 contains 16 residues. The germline V gene has CDR1 SGDLS and CDR2 YYNGEE. V gave up 2 bases and J gave up 3 bases, with 14 bases separating them. The CDR3 region is CASSVSSAGYTGELFF. Written as DNA, the CDR3 is TGTGCCAGCAGCGTTTCTTCGGCGGGCTACACCGGGGAGCTGTTTTTT.

Only a few counts were recorded for this clone. The rearrangement uses TRBV25-1 and TRBJ1-1; D is ambiguous. Germline CDR1 MGHDK, CDR2 SYGVNS. The CDR3 length is 14 residues. Trimming removed 4 bases from V and 1 base from J, with 10 bases in between. DNA of the CDR3: TGTGCCAGCAGTGGCCAGGCCCCGAACACTGAAGCTTTCTTT. Protein sequence: CASSGQAPNTEAFF.

This clone came up once. This rearrangement joins TRBV2 to TRBJ1-1, with 9 bases lining up with TRBD1. Germline V CDR1 and CDR2: SNHLY, FYNNEI. J gave up 4 bases and V 7 bases, and 7 bases lay outside the gene matches. The CDR3 is made up of 14 amino acids. CDR3 DNA: TGTGCCAGCACCTCACAGGGGGCGCCCACTGAAGCTTTCTTT. It translates to CASTSQGAPTEAFF.

The chain couples TRBV19 to TRBJ2-2, with unresolved D. V was trimmed by 5 bases and J by 3 bases, leaving 4 bases between them. Germline CDR1 LNHDA, CDR2 SQIVND (reference sequence). This CDR3 comprises 12 residues. In DNA, the CDR3 is TGTGCCAGTAGTCGCGACACCGGGGAGCTGTTTTTT. Translated: CASSRDTGELFF.

This chain joins TRBV3-1 (or the pseudogene TRBV3-2) and TRBJ1-2; 7 positions match TRBD1. J was trimmed by 0 bases and V by 4 bases; bases with no gene match: 5. The V gene's germline CDR1 is LGHDT and CDR2 YNNKEL (reference sequence). The CDR3 consists of 15 residues. The CDR3 bases are TGTGCCAGCAGCCTCGGACAGGCCACTAACTATGGCTACACCTTC. This gives the protein CASSLGQATNYGYTF.

Here the CDR3 reads CASGRALGTNEKLFF. The DNA for the CDR3 is TGTGCCAGCGGTCGCGCGCTGGGCACCAACGAAAAACTGTTTTTT. This chain joins TRBV6-5 and TRBJ1-4; the D is unclear. Germline V gene lookup returns CDR1 MNHEY and CDR2 SVGAGI. Trimming stripped 8 bases from V and 8 bases from J, with 21 bases between. The CDR3 is 15 residues long.

The chain is built from TRBV19 and TRBJ2-6, with a possible D match to TRBD1 (6 bases). The CDR3 spans 16 residues. CDR1 LNHDA and CDR2 SQIVND come from the germline V gene (reference sequence). Trimming shortened V by 3 bases and J by 0 bases, and 9 bases separated the two germline ends. As DNA, the CDR3 is TGTGCCAGTAGTATTAACAGGGACTCTGGGGCCAACGTCCTGACTTTC. Translated, it gives CASSINRDSGANVLTF.

The rearrangement joins TRBV2 to TRBJ1-5; 7 bases fit TRBD1. This CDR3 region has 16 residues. V shed 6 bases and J 6 bases; nucleotides not matched to a gene: 14. The germline V gene encodes CDR1 SNHLY and CDR2 FYNNEI. The chain's CDR3 is CASRPLREQGLQPQHF. CDR3 nucleotide sequence: TGTGCCAGCAGGCCGCTAAGAGAACAGGGGCTTCAGCCCCAGCATTTT.

This clone was counted between two and nine times. The rearrangement links TRBV27 to TRBJ1-1; TRBD1 matches at 7 bases. The CDR3 is 16 amino acids. V lost 4 bases, J lost 3 bases, and 11 bases stayed unmatched. The germline CDR1 and CDR2 sequences are MNHEY and SMNVEV (reference sequence). CDR3 residues: CASSSDRRVMHTEAFF. The CDR3 coding sequence is TGTGCCAGCAGTTCGGACAGGAGGGTAATGCACACTGAAGCTTTCTTT.

V and J are TRBV4-1 and TRBJ2-3; 8 bases line up with TRBD2. V shed 0 bases and J 0 bases; nucleotides not matched to a gene: 2. The CDR3 runs to 16 residues. CDR1 is MGHRA and CDR2 is YSYEKL in the germline V gene. The CDR3 bases are TGCGCCAGCAGCCAAGATACGGGGGGGAGCACAGATACGCAGTATTTT. It encodes CASSQDTGGSTDTQYF.

The J gene is TRBJ1-4, the V gene TRBV24-1; tentatively, D is TRBD1 (5 bases). Trimming removed 2 bases at V and 12 bases at J, with 12 bases between. The germline CDR1 and CDR2 sequences are KGHDR and SFDVKD. There are 13 residues in the CDR3. The CDR3 sequence: CATSDSPGSELFF. The CDR3 region has the DNA TGTGCCACCAGTGATTCCCCAGGGTCCGAACTGTTTTTT.

The chain joins TRBV7-9 to TRBJ2-1; possibly TRBD1 for D (6 bases). CDR3 size: 14 residues. Per the germline V gene, CDR1 is SEHNR and CDR2 is FQNEAQ (reference sequence). V was pared by 5 bases and J by 5 bases, with 13 bases between. The CDR3 spells CASSGGPFHNEQFF. CDR3 DNA: TGTGCCAGCAGCGGGGGCCCTTTTCACAATGAGCAGTTCTTC.

DNA of the CDR3: TGTGCCAGCAGTTTTGTCAGGGGGCTTTCAGGGGAGCAGTACGTC. It is translated as CASSFVRGLSGEQYV. The chain employs TRBV28 and TRBJ2-7; 8 bases align to TRBD1. The CDR3 extends over 15 amino acids. V shed 3 bases, J shed 7 bases, and the junction held 11 bases outside the gene matches. CDR1 and CDR2 (germline): MDHEN, SYDVKM.

The rearrangement joins TRBV6-5 to TRBJ1-4; D is perhaps TRBD1 (6 bases). Looked up from germline, CDR1 is MNHEY and CDR2 is SVGAGI. This CDR3 region has 15 residues. Between the trimmed V and J ends, which lost 2 bases and 3 bases, there was a span of 10 bases. DNA for the CDR3: TGTGCCAGCAGTTACGGCTCAGGGGCTAATGAAAAACTGTTTTTT. Protein sequence: CASSYGSGANEKLFF.

This chain joins TRBV5-6 and TRBJ1-2, with 9 bases matching TRBD1. CDR3 length equals 13 residues. CDR1 SGHDT and CDR2 YYEEEE come from the germline V gene. V shed 7 bases and J 8 bases; nucleotides not matched to a gene: 9. The CDR3 protein is CASGGDREIGYTF. The CDR3 nucleotides are TGTGCCAGCGGAGGGGACAGGGAAATCGGCTACACCTTC.

This clone appeared a single time. The chain employs TRBV5-4 and TRBJ1-2; TRBD1 aligns across 7 bases. J gave up 4 bases and V 4 bases, and 4 bases lay outside the gene matches. This CDR3 comprises 13 residues. Germline values: CDR1 SGHNT, CDR2 YYREEE (reference sequence). CDR3 DNA sequence: TGTGCCAGCAGCACGACAGGGTCCTATGGCTACACCTTC. The encoded protein is CASSTTGSYGYTF.

Only a few counts were recorded for this clone. The chain couples TRBV7-2 to TRBJ2-1; a possible D gene is TRBD1 (5 bases). The CDR3 length is 13 residues. Germline CDR1 is SGHTA and CDR2 is FQGNSA. Trimming cost V 2 bases and J 8 bases, with 10 bases left between them. The CDR3 is CASSLRGSDEQFF. As DNA, the CDR3 is TGTGCCAGCAGCTTAAGGGGCTCCGATGAGCAGTTCTTC. The variable domain in full, with the rest retrieved from reference TRBV7-2 and TRBJ2-1, is GAGVSQSPSNKVTEKGKDVELRCDPISGHTALYWYRQSLGQGLEFLIYFQGNSAPDKSGLPSDRFSAERTGGSVSTLTIQRTQQEDSAVYLCASSLRGSDEQFFGPGTRLTVL.